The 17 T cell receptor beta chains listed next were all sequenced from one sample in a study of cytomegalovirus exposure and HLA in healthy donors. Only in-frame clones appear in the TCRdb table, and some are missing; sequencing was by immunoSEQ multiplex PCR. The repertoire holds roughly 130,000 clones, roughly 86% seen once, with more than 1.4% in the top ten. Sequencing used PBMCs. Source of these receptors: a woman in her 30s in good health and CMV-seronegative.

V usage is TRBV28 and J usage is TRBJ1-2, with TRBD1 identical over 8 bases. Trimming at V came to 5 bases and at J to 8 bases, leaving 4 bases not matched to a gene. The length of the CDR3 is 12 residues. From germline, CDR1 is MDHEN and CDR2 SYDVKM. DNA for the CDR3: TGTGCCAGCAGTCCAGGACAGGGCGGCTACACCTTC. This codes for CASSPGQGGYTF.

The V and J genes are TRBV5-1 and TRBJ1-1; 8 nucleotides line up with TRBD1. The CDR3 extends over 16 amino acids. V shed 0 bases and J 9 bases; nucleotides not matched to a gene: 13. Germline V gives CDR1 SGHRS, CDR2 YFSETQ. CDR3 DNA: TGCGCCAGCAGCTTGGCCAGAGGACAGGGCGAGCGGAAAGCTTTCTTT. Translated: CASSLARGQGERKAFF.

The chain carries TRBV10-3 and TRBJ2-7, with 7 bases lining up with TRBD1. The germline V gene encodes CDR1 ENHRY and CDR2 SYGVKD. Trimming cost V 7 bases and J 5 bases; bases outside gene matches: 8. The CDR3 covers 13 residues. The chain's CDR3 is CAITKTGLNEQYF. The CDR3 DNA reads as TGTGCCATCACCAAGACAGGGCTTAACGAGCAGTACTTC.

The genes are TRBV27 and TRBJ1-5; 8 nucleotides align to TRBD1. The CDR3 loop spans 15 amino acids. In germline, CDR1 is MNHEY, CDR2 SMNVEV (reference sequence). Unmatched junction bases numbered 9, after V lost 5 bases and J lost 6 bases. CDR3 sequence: CASSPDRGRLQPQHF. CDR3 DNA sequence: TGTGCCAGCAGTCCCGACAGGGGTAGACTTCAGCCCCAGCATTTT.

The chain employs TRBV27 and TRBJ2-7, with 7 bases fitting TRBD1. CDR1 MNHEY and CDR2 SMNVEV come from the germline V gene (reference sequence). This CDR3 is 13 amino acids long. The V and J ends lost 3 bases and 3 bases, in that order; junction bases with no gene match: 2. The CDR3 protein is CASSFWDSYEQYF. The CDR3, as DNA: TGTGCCAGCAGTTTTTGGGACAGCTACGAGCAGTACTTC.

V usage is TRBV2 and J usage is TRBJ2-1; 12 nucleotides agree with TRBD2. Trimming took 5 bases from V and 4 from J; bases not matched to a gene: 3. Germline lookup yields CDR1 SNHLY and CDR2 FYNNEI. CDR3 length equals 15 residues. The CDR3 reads CASSRTSGDYNEQFF. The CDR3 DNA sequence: TGTGCCAGCAGTAGGACTAGCGGGGATTACAATGAGCAGTTCTTC.

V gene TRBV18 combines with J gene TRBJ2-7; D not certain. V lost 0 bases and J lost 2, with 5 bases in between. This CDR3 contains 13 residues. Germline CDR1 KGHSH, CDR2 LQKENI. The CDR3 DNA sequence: TGTGCCAGCTCACCACCGTCAGCCTACGAGCAGTACTTC. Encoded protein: CASSPPSAYEQYF.

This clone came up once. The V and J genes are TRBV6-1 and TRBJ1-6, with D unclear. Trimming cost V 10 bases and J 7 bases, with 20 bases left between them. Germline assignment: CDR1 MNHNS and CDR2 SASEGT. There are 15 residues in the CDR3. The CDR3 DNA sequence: TGTGCCACTTCCAGGCCTGCGTCCGCCAATTCACCCCTCCACTTT. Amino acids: CATSRPASANSPLHF.

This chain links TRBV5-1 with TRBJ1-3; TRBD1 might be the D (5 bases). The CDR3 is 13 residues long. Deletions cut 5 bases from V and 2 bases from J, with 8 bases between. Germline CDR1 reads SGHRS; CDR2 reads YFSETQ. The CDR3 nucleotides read TGCGCCAGCAGTAGGGGCCCTGGAAACACCATATATTTT. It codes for CASSRGPGNTIYF. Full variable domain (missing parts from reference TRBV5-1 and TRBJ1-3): KAGVTQTPRYLIKTRGQQVTLSCSPISGHRSVSWYQQTPGQGLQFLFEYFSETQRNKGNFPGRFSGRQFSNSRSEMNVSTLELGDSALYLCASSRGPGNTIYFGEGSWLTVV.

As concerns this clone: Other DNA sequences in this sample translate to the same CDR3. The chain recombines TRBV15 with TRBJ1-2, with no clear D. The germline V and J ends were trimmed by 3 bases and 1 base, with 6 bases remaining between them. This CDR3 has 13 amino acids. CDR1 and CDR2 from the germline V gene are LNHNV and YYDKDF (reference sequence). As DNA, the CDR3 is TGTGCCACCAGCAGGGGCCTTAACTATGGCTACACCTTC. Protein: CATSRGLNYGYTF.

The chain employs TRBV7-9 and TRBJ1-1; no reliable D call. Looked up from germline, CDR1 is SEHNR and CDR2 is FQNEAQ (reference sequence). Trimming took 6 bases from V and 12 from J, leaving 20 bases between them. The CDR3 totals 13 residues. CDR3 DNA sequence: TGTGCCAGCAGTTTCGGCAGAGTCGAGGTGTCTTTCTTT. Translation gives CASSFGRVEVSFF.

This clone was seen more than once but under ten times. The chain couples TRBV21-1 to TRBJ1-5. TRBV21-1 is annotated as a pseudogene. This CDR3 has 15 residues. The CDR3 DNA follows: TGTGCCAGCAGCAACTGTGAGGCTCCCTATCAGCCCCAGCATTTT. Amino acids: CASSNCEAPYQPQHF.

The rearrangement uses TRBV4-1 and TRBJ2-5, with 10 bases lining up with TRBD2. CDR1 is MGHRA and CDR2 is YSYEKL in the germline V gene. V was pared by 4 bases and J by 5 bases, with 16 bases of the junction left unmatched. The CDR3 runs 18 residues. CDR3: CASSPLGLAGAIQETQYF. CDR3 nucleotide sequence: TGCGCCAGCAGCCCCTTGGGTCTAGCGGGGGCAATACAGGAGACCCAGTACTTC.

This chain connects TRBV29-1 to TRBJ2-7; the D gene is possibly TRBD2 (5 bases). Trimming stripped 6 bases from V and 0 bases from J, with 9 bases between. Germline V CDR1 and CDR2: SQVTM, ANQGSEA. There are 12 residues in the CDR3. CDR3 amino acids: CSVRVSSYEQYF. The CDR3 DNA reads TGCAGCGTGAGGGTCAGCTCCTACGAGCAGTACTTC.

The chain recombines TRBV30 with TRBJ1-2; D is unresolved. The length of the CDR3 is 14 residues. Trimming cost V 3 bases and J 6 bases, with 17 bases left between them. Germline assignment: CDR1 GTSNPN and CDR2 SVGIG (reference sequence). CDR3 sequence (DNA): TGTGCCTGGAGGAACCGAGGGTTTGTTAATGGCTACACCTTC. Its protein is CAWRNRGFVNGYTF.

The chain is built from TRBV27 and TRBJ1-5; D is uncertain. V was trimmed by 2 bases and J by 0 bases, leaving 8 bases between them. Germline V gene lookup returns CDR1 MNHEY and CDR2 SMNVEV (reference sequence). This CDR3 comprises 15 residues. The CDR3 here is CASSLNGGSNQPQHF. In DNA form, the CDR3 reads TGTGCCAGCAGTTTAAATGGCGGTAGCAATCAGCCCCAGCATTTT.

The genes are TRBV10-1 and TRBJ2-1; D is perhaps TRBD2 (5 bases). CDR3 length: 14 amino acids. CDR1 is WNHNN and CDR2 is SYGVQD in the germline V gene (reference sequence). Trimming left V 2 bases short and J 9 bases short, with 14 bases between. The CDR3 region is CASSERRLRVEQFF. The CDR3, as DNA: TGCGCCAGCAGTGAGAGACGACTAAGGGTTGAGCAGTTCTTC.